The present TCR beta chain was sequenced within a study of blood T cell repertoires in COVID-19. Study as a whole: Researchers got acute and convalescent COVID-19 samples from the United States, Italy and Spain.

The CDR3 is 16 amino acids. Germline trimming cut 3 bases from V and 6 bases from J; bases unmatched to any gene: 13. Germline V CDR1 and CDR2: SGDLS, YYNGEE. In the source study's methods: Amplification of reference gene primers was used by the study to estimate nucleated cell counts. Produced via immunoSEQ multiplex PCR; TCRdb's table is partial and in-frame only. V and J calls and clone size are given by that table; D and trimming were obtained from the DNA. This sample has about 430,000 clones, with 70% to 90% found just once. Researchers sorted participants into cohorts using their self-reported clinical history. Before they entered the study, exposed participants had met a COVID-19 case within 2 weeks.

This receptor was taken from a woman younger than 30 who had been exposed to COVID-19. V and J are TRBV9 and TRBJ1-2, with 8 nucleotides matching TRBD1. Material for sequencing was PBMCs or T cells enriched from blood (not recorded which). CDR3 loop: CASSASGAGGRNGYTF. CDR3 DNA sequence: TGTGCCAGCAGCGCTAGCGGGGCAGGGGGCAGGAATGGCTACACCTTC.